A single TCR beta chain is shown here with its context. The data stem from a study of T cell responses to AZD1222 COVID-19 vaccine. CDR1 MNHEY and CDR2 SVGAGI come from the germline V gene. V was shortened by 6 bases and J by 4 bases, with 12 bases between the two germline ends. The CDR3 runs to 13 residues. Sequencing used immunoSEQ multiplex PCR; TCRdb keeps in-frame clones, though not all of them. The data show 100,000 to 150,000 clones, around 85% seen once. This clonotype was obtained from an adult who received the AZD1222 COVID-19 vaccine. V and J are TRBV6-5 and TRBJ1-1; D ambiguous. The source material was peripheral blood, sampled 28 days after the second AZD1222 dose. CDR3 in amino acids: CASSAPVVTEAFF. CDR3 coding DNA: TGTGCCAGCAGCGCCCCGGTGGTCACTGAAGCTTTCTTT.